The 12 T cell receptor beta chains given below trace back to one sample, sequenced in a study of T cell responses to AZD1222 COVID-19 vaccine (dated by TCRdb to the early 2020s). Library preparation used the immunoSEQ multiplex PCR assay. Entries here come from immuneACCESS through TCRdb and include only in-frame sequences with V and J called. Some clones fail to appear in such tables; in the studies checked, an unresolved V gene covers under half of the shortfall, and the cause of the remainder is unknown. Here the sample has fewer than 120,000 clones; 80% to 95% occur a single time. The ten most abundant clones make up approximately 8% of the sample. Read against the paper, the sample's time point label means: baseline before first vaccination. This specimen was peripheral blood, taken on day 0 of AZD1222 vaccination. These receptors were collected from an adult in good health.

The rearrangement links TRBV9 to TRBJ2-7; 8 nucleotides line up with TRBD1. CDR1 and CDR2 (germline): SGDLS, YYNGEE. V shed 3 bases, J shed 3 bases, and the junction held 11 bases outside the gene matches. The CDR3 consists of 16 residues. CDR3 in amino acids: CASSGGQEGANYEQYF. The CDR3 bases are TGTGCCAGCAGCGGGGGACAGGAGGGGGCAAACTACGAGCAGTACTTC.

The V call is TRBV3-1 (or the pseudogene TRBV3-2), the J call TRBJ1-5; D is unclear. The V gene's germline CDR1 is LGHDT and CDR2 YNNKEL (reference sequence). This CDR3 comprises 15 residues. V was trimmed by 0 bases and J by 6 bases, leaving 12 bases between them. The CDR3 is CASSQDHRAGQPQHF. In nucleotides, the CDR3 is TGTGCCAGCAGCCAAGATCACCGGGCGGGTCAGCCCCAGCATTTT.

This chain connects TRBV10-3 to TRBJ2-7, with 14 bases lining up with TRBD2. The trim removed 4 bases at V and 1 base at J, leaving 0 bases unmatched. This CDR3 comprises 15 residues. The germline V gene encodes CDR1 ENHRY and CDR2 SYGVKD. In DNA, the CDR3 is TGTGCCATCAGTGGGACTAGCGGGGGGTCCTACGAGCAGTACTTC. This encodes CAISGTSGGSYEQYF.

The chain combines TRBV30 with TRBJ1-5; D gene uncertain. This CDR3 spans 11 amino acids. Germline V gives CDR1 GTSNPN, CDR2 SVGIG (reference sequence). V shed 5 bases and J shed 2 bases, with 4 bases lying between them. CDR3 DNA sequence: TGTGCCTGGGGAGGCAATCAGCCCCAGCATTTT. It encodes CAWGGNQPQHF.

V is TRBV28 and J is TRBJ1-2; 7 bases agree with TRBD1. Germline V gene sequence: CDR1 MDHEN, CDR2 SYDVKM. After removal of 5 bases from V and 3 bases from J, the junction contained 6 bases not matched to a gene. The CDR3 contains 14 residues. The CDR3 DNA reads TGTGCCAGCAGTCCCCCCAGGGGGGACTATGGCTACACCTTC. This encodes CASSPPRGDYGYTF.

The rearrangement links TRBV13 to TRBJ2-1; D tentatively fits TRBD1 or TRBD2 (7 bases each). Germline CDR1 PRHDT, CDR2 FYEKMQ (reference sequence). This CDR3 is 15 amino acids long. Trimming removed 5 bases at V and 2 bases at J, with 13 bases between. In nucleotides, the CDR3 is TGTGCCAGCAGCCAGGGGGGGACAGCCTACAATGAGCAGTTCTTC. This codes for CASSQGGTAYNEQFF.

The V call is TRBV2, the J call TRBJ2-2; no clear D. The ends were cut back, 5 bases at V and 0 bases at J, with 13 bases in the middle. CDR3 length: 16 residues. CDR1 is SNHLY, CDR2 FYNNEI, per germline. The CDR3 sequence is CASSTFPPSNTGELFF. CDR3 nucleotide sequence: TGTGCCAGCAGTACTTTCCCCCCTTCGAACACCGGGGAGCTGTTTTTT.

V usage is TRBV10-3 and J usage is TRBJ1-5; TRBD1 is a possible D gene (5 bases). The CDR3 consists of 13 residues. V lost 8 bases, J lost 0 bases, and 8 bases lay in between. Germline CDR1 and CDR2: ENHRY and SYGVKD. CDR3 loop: CAIGAASNQPQHF. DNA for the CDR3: TGTGCCATCGGGGCAGCTAGCAATCAGCCCCAGCATTTT.

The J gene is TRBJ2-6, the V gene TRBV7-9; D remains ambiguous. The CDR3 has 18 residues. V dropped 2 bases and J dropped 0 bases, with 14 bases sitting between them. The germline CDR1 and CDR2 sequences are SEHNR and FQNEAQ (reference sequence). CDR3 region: CASSLMSALSSGANVLTF. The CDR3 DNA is TGTGCCAGCAGCTTAATGTCGGCTCTGAGCTCTGGGGCCAACGTCCTGACTTTC.

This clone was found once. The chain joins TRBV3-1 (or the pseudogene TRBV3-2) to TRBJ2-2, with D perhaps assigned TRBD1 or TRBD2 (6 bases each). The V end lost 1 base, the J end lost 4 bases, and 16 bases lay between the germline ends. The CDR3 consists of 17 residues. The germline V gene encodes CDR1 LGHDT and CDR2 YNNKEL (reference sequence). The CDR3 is CASSQGFRGGGTGELFF. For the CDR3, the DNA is TGTGCCAGCAGCCAAGGATTTCGAGGGGGAGGCACCGGGGAGCTGTTTTTT.

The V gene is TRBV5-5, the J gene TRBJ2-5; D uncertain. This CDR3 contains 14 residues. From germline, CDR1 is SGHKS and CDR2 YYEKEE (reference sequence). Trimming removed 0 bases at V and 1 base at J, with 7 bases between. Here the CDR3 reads CASSLVELQETQYF. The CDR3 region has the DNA TGTGCCAGCAGCTTGGTGGAGCTCCAAGAGACCCAGTACTTC.

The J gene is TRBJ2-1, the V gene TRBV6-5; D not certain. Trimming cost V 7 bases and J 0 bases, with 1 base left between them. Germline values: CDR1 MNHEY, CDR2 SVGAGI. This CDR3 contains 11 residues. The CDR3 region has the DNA TGTGCCAGCACCTCCTACAATGAGCAGTTCTTC. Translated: CASTSYNEQFF.